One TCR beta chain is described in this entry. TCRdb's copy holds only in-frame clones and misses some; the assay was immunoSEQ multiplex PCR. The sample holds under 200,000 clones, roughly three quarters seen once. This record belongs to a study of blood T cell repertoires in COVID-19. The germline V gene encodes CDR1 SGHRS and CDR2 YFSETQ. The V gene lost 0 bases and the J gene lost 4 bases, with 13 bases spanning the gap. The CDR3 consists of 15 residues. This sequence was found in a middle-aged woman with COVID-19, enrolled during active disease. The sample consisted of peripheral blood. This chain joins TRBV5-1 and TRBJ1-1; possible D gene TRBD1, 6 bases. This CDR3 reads CASSLAGARGTEAFF. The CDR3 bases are TGCGCCAGCAGCTTGGCAGGGGCTAGGGGCACTGAAGCTTTCTTT.